The present T cell receptor (beta chain) was sequenced within a study of PD-1 blockade in classical Hodgkin lymphoma. The table came from immunoSEQ multiplex PCR; TCRdb's copy has only in-frame clones and leaves some out. The repertoire holds roughly 86,000 clones, around 80% seen once, with 15% to 20% in the top ten. V lost 6 bases and J lost 4; bases outside the gene matches: 12. Per germline, CDR1 MNHEY and CDR2 SMNVEV (reference sequence). This CDR3 contains 15 residues. Specified time point: cycle 4 day 1 (C4D1), after around six weeks of nivolumab. Every one of the patients relapsed after autologous stem cell transplantation (brentuximab vedotin exposure was variable).

This sequence was found in a human donor with classical Hodgkin lymphoma. J is TRBJ2-7 and V is TRBV27; the match to TRBD2 covers 7 bases. Sample: peripheral blood mononuclear cells (PBMCs), taken before the fourth cycle of nivolumab. The chain's CDR3 is CASRPSGGGFYEQYF. CDR3 DNA sequence: TGTGCCAGCAGGCCCTCTGGGGGAGGGTTTTACGAGCAGTACTTC.